This T cell receptor beta chain appears in the sequencing data of a study of immune characteristics of hereditary and idiopathic chronic pancreatitis. A note on the overall study: The study examined local immune cells and TCRbeta repertoires in the pancreas in hereditary and idiopathic chronic pancreatitis, using control pancreases from organ donors for comparison. The gDNA-based approach was selected because minimal in vitro experimental manipulation of pancreas-infiltrating T cells was involved. TCRbeta sequencing covered roughly 5 control pancreases, 7 or 8 hereditary chronic pancreatitis pancreases and roughly 6 idiopathic chronic pancreatitis pancreases.

Pancreas tissue with chronic pancreatitis was obtained from patients having total pancreatectomy with islet autotransplantation (TPIAT). The chronic pancreatitis patients who were included had no known history of diabetes. Genomic DNA was extracted directly from bulk pancreas tissue, without T cell sorting, for TCRbeta sequencing. Pancreas tissues from patients and organ donors were collected consecutively at two US centers. The method was the immunoSEQ multiplex PCR assay. The TCRbeta CDR3 region and neighboring sequences were amplified from pancreatic genomic DNA and then sequenced. The paper's data handling went like this. Repertoire diversity was assessed as a mean normalized Shannon-Wiener index, together with productive clonality and counts of productive rearrangements. The nonparametric Mann-Whitney U test was used to compare repertoire metrics between the control and chronic pancreatitis groups. CDR3beta sequences with identical amino acid composition and length across subjects were defined as shared clonotypes. Not all clones reach the TCRdb copy of this immuneACCESS table, which keeps in-frame sequences only. Checked studies attribute under half of the gap to unresolved V genes and leave the rest unexplained. The DNA gave D and trimming, while V, J and clone size come from that table. The sample table contains around 6,200 clones; only one count was recorded for roughly 73% of them. Of the sample, about 7% is held by the ten largest clones.

Beyond this particular receptor, the publication reports: Significantly increased TCRbeta repertoire diversity and reduced clonality were observed in both chronic pancreatitis groups relative to controls. Among around 13 chronic pancreatitis patients, a positive correlation was found between numbers of productive TCR rearrangements and disease severity scores. Chronic pancreatitis caused by alcohol use was excluded from the study. Because patient tissue could be obtained only at the time of TPIAT, differences in disease duration may have affected the immune findings. Differences in Vbeta-Jbeta gene family usage, including TRBV10, TRBV19, TRBV23 and TRBV5, were found between hereditary and idiopathic chronic pancreatitis.

On this clone: Its antigen has not been determined. Base qualities are not recorded, but no much larger clone differs from it by a single base.

V lost 2 bases and J lost 5 bases; the stretch between them is 12 bases long. For CDR1 and CDR2, the germline V gene lists KGHSH and LQKENI. Measured from the cysteine to the phenylalanine, the CDR3 is 14 residues long. Only CDR3 DNA is held: 42 bases, read in frame from base 1. The chain uses TRBV18 and TRBJ1-2, with TRBD1 as a weak D call on 5 bases. Sequences were obtained from pancreas tissue with hereditary chronic pancreatitis. This clonotype was sampled from a human donor with chronic pancreatitis. The CDR3 sequence is CASSPSQGGYGYTF. The bases are TGTGCCAGCTCACCATCCCAGGGAGGGTATGGCTACACCTTC.